The 9 T cell receptor beta chains presented below share a single source sample, sequenced in a study of PD-L1 blockade in urothelial cancer. The repertoire was sequenced with immunoSEQ multiplex PCR; TCRdb's copy has only in-frame clones and lacks some. The sample yields tens of thousands of clones, roughly 90% seen once. The time point is: pretreatment peripheral blood. The material sequenced was PBMCs, taken around atezolizumab (anti-PD-L1) treatment. These receptors all come from a man in his 70s with urothelial cancer.

The rearrangement links TRBV5-6 to TRBJ1-4; 9 nucleotides line up with TRBD1. CDR1 SGHDT and CDR2 YYEEEE come from the germline V gene. V was clipped by 4 bases and J by 3 bases; unmatched bases: 7. CDR3 length: 16 residues. CDR3 loop: CASSRWRTGANEKLFF. For the CDR3, the DNA is TGTGCCAGCAGCCGATGGCGGACAGGGGCTAATGAAAAACTGTTTTTT.

This clone was observed a single time. This sequence joins TRBV5-1 and TRBJ1-4; D unclear. This CDR3 has 15 amino acids. Germline loops: CDR1 SGHRS, CDR2 YFSETQ. V lost 0 bases to trimming and J lost 10 bases, with 16 bases between them. Here the CDR3 reads CASSLVRNSAGKLFF. The DNA of the CDR3 is TGCGCCAGCAGCTTGGTCAGGAATTCGGCCGGAAAACTGTTTTTT.

The V gene is TRBV5-8, the J gene TRBJ2-3; TRBD2 agrees at 7 bases. Germline CDR1 SGHTS, CDR2 YDEGEE. The junction had 17 bases not matched to a gene; V was cut back by 5 bases and J by 14 bases. CDR3 length: 14 amino acids. The CDR3 region has the DNA TGTGCCAGCAGGATCCAAATATTAGGGAGGGCCCGGTATTTT. Its protein is CASRIQILGRARYF.

This sequence joins TRBV7-8 and TRBJ2-5; 8 nucleotides agree with TRBD1. The ends lost 1 base at V and 4 bases at J; junction bases unmatched: 2. The CDR3 has 14 residues. In germline, CDR1 is SGHVS, CDR2 FQNEAQ. For the CDR3, the DNA is TGTGCCAGCAGCTTAGGACAGGGGACAGAGACCCAGTACTTC. This encodes CASSLGQGTETQYF. The entire variable domain, with the rest obtained from reference TRBV7-8 and TRBJ2-5, is as follows: GAGVSQSPRYKVAKRGQDVALRCDPISGHVSLFWYQQALGQGPEFLTYFQNEAQLDKSGLPSDRFFAERPEGSVSTLKIQRTQQEDSAVYLCASSLGQGTETQYFGPGTRLLVL.

This clone was observed once. This chain joins TRBV5-4 and TRBJ1-2; 7 bases agree with TRBD1. This CDR3 spans 15 amino acids. Germline values: CDR1 SGHNT, CDR2 YYREEE (reference sequence). V shed 2 bases, J shed 3 bases, and the junction held 7 bases outside the gene matches. Written as DNA, the CDR3 is TGTGCCAGCAGCTTACAGGGGCGGGTGGACTATGGCTACACCTTC. Its translation: CASSLQGRVDYGYTF.

The V gene is TRBV18, the J gene TRBJ2-1; D possibly corresponds to TRBD1 (5 bases). The CDR3 has 16 residues. Germline-derived CDR1 and CDR2 are KGHSH and LQKENI. V was shortened by 0 bases and J by 3 bases, with 12 bases between the two germline ends. Here the CDR3 reads CASSPPAGLIYNEQFF. The CDR3 DNA reads as TGTGCCAGCTCACCACCGGCAGGGCTGATCTACAATGAGCAGTTCTTC.

The rearrangement joins TRBV5-4 to TRBJ2-3; 11 bases align to TRBD1. The CDR3 length is 16 residues. Germline V gene sequence: CDR1 SGHNT, CDR2 YYREEE (reference sequence). The trim removed 4 bases at V and 3 bases at J, leaving 7 bases unmatched. CDR3 in DNA: TGTGCCAGCAGCCCCCCCGGGACAGGGGGAACAGATACGCAGTATTTT. The encoded protein is CASSPPGTGGTDTQYF.

The V call is TRBV7-9, the J call TRBJ2-3; 7 nucleotides match TRBD2. The junction had 3 bases not matched to a gene; V was cut back by 4 bases and J by 2 bases. The CDR3 extends over 14 amino acids. Germline V CDR1 and CDR2: SEHNR, FQNEAQ (reference sequence). CDR3 sequence reads: CASSSGLNTDTQYF. The CDR3 DNA is TGTGCCAGCAGCTCGGGACTAAACACAGATACGCAGTATTTT.

V usage is TRBV28 and J usage is TRBJ2-5, with D perhaps TRBD2 (6 bases). Germline lookup yields CDR1 MDHEN and CDR2 SYDVKM. With 5 bases removed from V and 1 base from J, the gap between germline ends came to 8 bases. The CDR3 sequence is 13 residues long. The chain's CDR3 is CASSRRAQETQYF. The CDR3 DNA follows: TGTGCCAGCAGTAGGAGGGCCCAAGAGACCCAGTACTTC.